The T cell receptor beta chain described here comes from a study of regulatory T cells in long-lasting Graves disease. Stated time point: newly diagnosed GD, antithyroid drugs for less than 3 months. PBMCs were the source of the RNA used for TCR sequencing. The table lists this clonotype with many counts. Its antigen remains unidentified. To make TCR beta libraries, researchers used iRepertoire HTBI primers and Arm-PCR of CDR3 regions. MiXCR, run by TCRdb on the multiplex PCR reads, gives a single entry per CDR3 protein. The sample carries approximately 470,000 distinct CDR3 sequences, 16% recorded once. This CDR3 has 14 residues. Germline V CDR1 and CDR2: SQVTM, ANQGSEA. V was trimmed by 0 bases and J by 0 bases, leaving 9 bases between them. Study observations and caveats: For persistent Graves' patients, TCR diversity was lower than for newly diagnosed ones.

Separately, the same data were catalogued under a study of T cells in Graves' hyperthyroidism and ophthalmopathy.

The specimen comprised peripheral blood mononuclear cells (PBMCs), sampled at new diagnosis, from a patient treated with antithyroid drugs. The receptor was derived from a man between 40 and 49 years old with Graves disease. This chain joins TRBV29-1 and TRBJ2-7; possibly TRBD1 or TRBD2 for D (5 bases each). This CDR3 reads CSVEDRGSSYEQYF. CDR3 sequence (DNA): TGCAGCGTTGAAGATCGGGGCAGCTCCTACGAGCAGTACTTC.